Below are 2 T cell receptor beta chains sequenced from a single sample in a study of shared clonotypes between healthy human individuals. Terminally differentiated effector memory CD45RA+ cells were excluded from the naive CD8 cells, which were CD45RO-negative and positively selected for CCR7. Sequencing was performed with immunoSEQ multiplex PCR; in TCRdb, only in-frame clones are kept and a portion is missing. Of more than 2 million clones in the sample, just under 95% are singletons; the top ten hold around 1.1%. Sequencing was performed on naive CD8+ T cells sorted from blood. The receptors were gathered from a man aged 18 to 29 in good health.

The chain combines TRBV25-1 with TRBJ2-3, with TRBD2 matching 8 bases. This CDR3 spans 16 amino acids. The V segment lost 6 bases and the J segment 3 bases; nucleotides outside the gene matches: 11. Germline V gene data show CDR1 as MGHDK and CDR2 as SYGVNS. The CDR3 here is CASRESGGGRTDTQYF. As DNA, the CDR3 is TGTGCCAGCAGGGAAAGCGGGGGTGGGCGGACAGATACGCAGTATTTT.

This chain joins TRBV12-5 and TRBJ2-1, with D uncertain. The CDR3 contains 18 residues. The germline CDR1 and CDR2 sequences are LGHNT and FRNRAP. The ends were cut back, 0 bases at V and 3 bases at J, with 18 bases in the middle. The CDR3 coding sequence is TGTGCTAGTGGTTTGGTACAGTCCTCACTTAACGGCTACAATGAGCAGTTCTTC. Protein product: CASGLVQSSLNGYNEQFF.